This T cell receptor beta chain came from a study of naive and memory T cell subsets. V lost 0 bases to trimming and J lost 4 bases; unmatched junction nucleotides: 3. This CDR3 has 16 amino acids. In germline, CDR1 is MNHEY, CDR2 SMNVEV (reference sequence). The SP2 primer and nested alpha and beta constant region primers amplified ligated cDNA in four rounds. MiXCR, run by TCRdb on the UMI-ligation and nested PCR reads, gives a single entry per CDR3 protein. Of around 25,000 distinct CDR3 sequences detected, 6% appear once; the ten largest clones hold around 6.4%. This clonotype has ten or more counts. The treatment denotes: skin biopsy from PPD injection site in Mantoux-positive individual. An oligonucleotide containing a UMI was ligated to the 3' end of TCR cDNA.

J is TRBJ2-1 and V is TRBV27; 10 bases fit TRBD2. Sequenced material: skin, taken from a tuberculin skin test site. This TCR was sampled from an adult in good health. This CDR3 reads CASSLSPSGGYNEQFF. CDR3 bases: TGTGCCAGCAGTTTATCGCCTAGCGGGGGATACAATGAGCAGTTCTTC.